A selection of T cell receptor beta chains follows, all from one sample in a study of blood T cell repertoires in COVID-19. The repertoire was sequenced with immunoSEQ multiplex PCR; TCRdb's copy has only in-frame clones and lacks some. The data hold 170,000 or so clones, with approximately 80% observed a single time. The specimen was peripheral blood. All receptors derive from a woman aged 40 to 50 with COVID-19, enrolled during active disease. Each CDR3 is given with its conserved first and last residue. The D gene is left open where the match is weak. Not every row has a clone size; where given, it reads once, few, many or a size class.

j_call v_call d_call clone_size cdr3_nt cdr3_aa
TRBJ1-1 TRBV3-1/TRBV3-2 TRBD1 . TGTGCCAGCAGCCAAGAAGAGGGACAGGGGACTGAAGCTTTCTTT CASSQEEGQGTEAFF
TRBJ1-4 TRBV18 . . TGTGCCAGCTCACCAGGGAGGGACGTGAAACTGTTTTTT CASSPGRDVKLFF
TRBJ1-5 TRBV6-5 TRBD1 . TGTGCCAGCAGTTCCGCCAGGGGGGCAATGAGTCAGCCCCAGCATTTT CASSSARGAMSQPQHF
TRBJ1-1 TRBV6-5 . . TGTGCCATAACAAGGGGTAGGACTGAAGCTTTCTTT CAITRGRTEAFF
TRBJ2-1 TRBV7-3 TRBD2 . TGTGCCAGCAGCTTAAATCCTAGCGGGAGTAATAATGAGCAGTTCTTC CASSLNPSGSNNEQFF
TRBJ1-2 TRBV3-1/TRBV3-2 . . TGTGCCAGCAGCCAACCGTTTAGTGGGGGGTACTATGGCTACACCTTC CASSQPFSGGYYGYTF
TRBJ2-1 TRBV7-3 TRBD2 . TGTGCCAGCAGCCCTACTAGCGGGACCTACAATGAGCAGTTCTTC CASSPTSGTYNEQFF
TRBJ2-5 TRBV9 TRBD2 . TGTGCCAGCAGCGTAGAGGCTAGCGGGGCAGGAGAGACCCAGTACTTC CASSVEASGAGETQYF
TRBJ2-7 TRBV27 TRBD2 . TGTGCCAGCTCTACGGGGGGGGGCGAGCAGTACTTC CASSTGGGEQYF
TRBJ1-2 TRBV27 . . TGTGCCAGCAGTTTAGCTAAGGGACTCAAAGGCTACACCTTC CASSLAKGLKGYTF
TRBJ1-2 TRBV25-1 . . TGTGCCAGCATCGGACAAACAATCAACGTCTACACCTTC CASIGQTINVYTF
TRBJ2-3 TRBV5-1 . . TGCGCCAGCAGCTTGGTCGCCAGGGGAGGCACAGATACGCAGTATTTT CASSLVARGGTDTQYF
TRBJ2-2 TRBV5-1 TRBD2 . TGCGCCAGACGGGACGGGGGGGACGAAGCCCTTAGTGGGTCCGGGGAGCTGTTTTTT CARRDGGDEALSGSGELFF
TRBJ2-3 TRBV4-1 TRBD1 once TGCGCCAGCAGCCAAATGACAGGGGAGAGGATGCAGTATTTT CASSQMTGERMQYF
TRBJ2-3 TRBV9 . . TGTGCCAGCAGCGCCGGGGAAGATACGCAGTATTTT CASSAGEDTQYF
TRBJ2-5 TRBV5-4 . . TGTGCCAGCAGCTTGGATAACAGGGTGGGAATCCAAGAGACCCAGTACTTC CASSLDNRVGIQETQYF
TRBJ2-5 TRBV29-1 . . TGCAGCGTTGAAGGGGGACGGGGGGAGACCCAGTACTTC CSVEGGRGETQYF
TRBJ2-1 TRBV7-9 TRBD2 . TGTGCCAGCAGCGCCAGGACTAGCGGGAGTAAGTATGAGCAGTTCTTC CASSARTSGSKYEQFF
TRBJ2-7 TRBV29-1 TRBD2 . TGCAGCGTTACTAGCGGGCCCTACGAGCAGTACTTC CSVTSGPYEQYF
TRBJ1-6 TRBV5-1 . . TGCGCCAGCTCGGGGGACTTTCTGAGCTCCTATAATTCACCCCTCCACTTT CASSGDFLSSYNSPLHF
TRBJ2-3 TRBV6-4 TRBD2 . TGTGCCAGCAGTGAAACTAGCGGGGGCACAGATACGCAGTATTTT CASSETSGGTDTQYF
TRBJ1-1 TRBV9 TRBD1 . TGTGCCAGCAGCGTAGGACAGGGGGCTGAAGCTTTCTTT CASSVGQGAEAFF
TRBJ2-7 TRBV2 TRBD2 . TGTGCCAGCAGAAGACTAGCGGGAGCCTACGAGCAGTACTTC CASRRLAGAYEQYF
TRBJ2-7 TRBV5-1 . . TGCGCCAGCAGCCTCGGGGCAGGGAGGTCGTACGAGCAGTACTTC CASSLGAGRSYEQYF
TRBJ1-3 TRBV5-1 . . TGCGCCAGCCATAGCGGGGCTGGAAACACCATATATTTT CASHSGAGNTIYF
TRBJ2-3 TRBV6-4 TRBD2 . TGTGCCAGCAGTGACGGACTAGCGGGCACAGATACGCAGTATTTT CASSDGLAGTDTQYF
TRBJ1-2 TRBV6-5 TRBD1 . TGTGCCAGCAGTTACTCCACAGGGGGCATTGGCTACACCTTC CASSYSTGGIGYTF
TRBJ2-5 TRBV12-2 . . TGTGCAAGTCGCTTAGCGCTCGCGGGGGGATGGGAGACCCAGTACTTC CASRLALAGGWETQYF
TRBJ1-1 TRBV20-1 . . TGCAGTGCCAGGGTTCCTTCTGAAGCTTTCTTT CSARVPSEAFF
TRBJ2-1 TRBV6-5 TRBD2 . TGTGCCAGCCAGACTCGGGGGGTCGGCGAGCAGTTCTTC CASQTRGVGEQFF
TRBJ1-2 TRBV3-1/TRBV3-2 TRBD1 . TGTGCCAGCAGCCTAGCCGGGACAGGGGACTATGGCTACACCTTC CASSLAGTGDYGYTF
TRBJ2-1 TRBV24-1 . . TGTGCCACCAGTGATATCGGCCCAGGGAACAATGAGCAGTTCTTC CATSDIGPGNNEQFF
TRBJ2-7 TRBV27 TRBD2 . TGTGCCAGCAAACCTGGGGGGGGGAACGGCTACGAGCAGTACTTC CASKPGGGNGYEQYF
TRBJ1-2 TRBV28 TRBD1 . TGTGCCAGCATTCTGTCCGGGACAGGGGGGAATGGCTACACCTTC CASILSGTGGNGYTF
TRBJ2-7 TRBV10-3 . . TGTGCCATCAGTGTGGGGGCGGGCGAGCAGTACTTC CAISVGAGEQYF
TRBJ2-7 TRBV2 TRBD1 . TGTGCCAGCAGCCGGGACAGGATCTACGAGCAGTACTTC CASSRDRIYEQYF
TRBJ1-6 TRBV19 . . TGTGCCAGTAGTCCCCGGGGGAGCTATTCACCCCTCCACTTT CASSPRGSYSPLHF
TRBJ2-3 TRBV6-6 . . TGTGCCAGCTTGGGCAGATCAGATACGCAGTATTTT CASLGRSDTQYF
TRBJ1-1 TRBV7-3 . . TGTGCCAGCAGCTTAAGGGGCCTTACAGGGATTGGGAACACTGAAGCTTTCTTT CASSLRGLTGIGNTEAFF
TRBJ2-1 TRBV7-2 . . TGTGCCAGCAGCCCCTCCCGGGACACCCTTTACAATGAGCAGTTCTTC CASSPSRDTLYNEQFF
TRBJ1-6 TRBV5-6 . . TGTGCCAGCAGCTACACAGGGATCAATAATTCACCCCTCCACTTT CASSYTGINNSPLHF
TRBJ1-5 TRBV19 TRBD1 many TGTGCCAGTAGTGCCACCCGGGACAGGGATACACATAGCAATCAGCCCCAGCATTTT CASSATRDRDTHSNQPQHF
TRBJ2-2 TRBV24-1 . . TGTGCCACCAGTGATTCTCCCAGGGCCACCGGGGAGCTGTTTTTT CATSDSPRATGELFF
TRBJ1-1 TRBV9 . . TGTGCCAGCAGCCGTAGTGCCGCCACTAGAACTGAAGCTTTCTTT CASSRSAATRTEAFF
TRBJ1-4 TRBV28 TRBD1 . TGTGCCAGCAGCGTGACCGGGACAGGGGGCACACTGTTTTTT CASSVTGTGGTLFF
TRBJ1-4 TRBV6-5 TRBD1 . TGTGCCAGCAGTCCCAACCGGGACAGCCGGGAAAAACTGTTTTTT CASSPNRDSREKLFF
TRBJ1-3 TRBV5-1 . . TGCGCCAGCAGCTCCGGCCCAGGCAACACCATATATTTT CASSSGPGNTIYF
TRBJ1-3 TRBV11-1 . few TGTGCCAGCAGTCAGGGTTCTACTGGAAACACCATATATTTT CASSQGSTGNTIYF
TRBJ1-1 TRBV9 . once TGTGCCAGCAGCGTAGGAACGGAGATGAACACTGAAGCTTTCTTT CASSVGTEMNTEAFF
TRBJ2-1 TRBV4-2 . . TGTGCCAGCAGCCAAACCTCTCCCGGCGGGCCCCTCGGTGGTGAGCAGTTCTTC CASSQTSPGGPLGGEQFF
TRBJ2-1 TRBV7-2 TRBD2 few TGTGCCAGCAGCTCCGGACTAGCATACAATGAGCAGTTCTTC CASSSGLAYNEQFF